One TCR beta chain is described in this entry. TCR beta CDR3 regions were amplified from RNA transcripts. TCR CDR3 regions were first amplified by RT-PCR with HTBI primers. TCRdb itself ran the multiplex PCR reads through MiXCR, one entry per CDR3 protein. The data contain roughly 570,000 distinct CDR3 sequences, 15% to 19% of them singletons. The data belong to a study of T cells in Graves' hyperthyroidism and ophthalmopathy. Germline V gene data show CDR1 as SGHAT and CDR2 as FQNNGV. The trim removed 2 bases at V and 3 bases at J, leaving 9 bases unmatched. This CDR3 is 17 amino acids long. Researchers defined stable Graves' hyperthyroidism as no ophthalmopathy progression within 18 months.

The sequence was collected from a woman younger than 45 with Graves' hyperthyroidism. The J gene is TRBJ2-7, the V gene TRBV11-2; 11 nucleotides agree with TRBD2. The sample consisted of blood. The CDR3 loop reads CASSLNSGLAGHYEQYF. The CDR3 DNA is TGTGCCAGCAGCTTAAATTCCGGACTAGCGGGCCACTACGAGCAGTACTTC.